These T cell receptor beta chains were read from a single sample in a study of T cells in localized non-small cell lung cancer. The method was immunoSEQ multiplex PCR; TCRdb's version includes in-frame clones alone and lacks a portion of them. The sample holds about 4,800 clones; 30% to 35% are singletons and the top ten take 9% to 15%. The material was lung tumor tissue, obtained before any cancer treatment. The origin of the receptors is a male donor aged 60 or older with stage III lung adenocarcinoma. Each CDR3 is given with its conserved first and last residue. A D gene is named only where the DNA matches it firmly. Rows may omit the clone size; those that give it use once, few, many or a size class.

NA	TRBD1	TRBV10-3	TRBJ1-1	TGTGCCATCAGTGAGCCACGGCCGACAGGGGAAAAAGCTTTCTTT	CAISEPRPTGEKAFF
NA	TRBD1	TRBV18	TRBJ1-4	TGTGCCAGCTCACCTAACAGGGGAAAAGGTGAAAAACTGTTTTTT	CASSPNRGKGEKLFF
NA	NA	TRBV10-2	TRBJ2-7	TGCGCCAGCAGTGAGTCGAAGACGGCCCGCTTCGCCTACGAGCAGTACTTC	CASSESKTARFAYEQYF
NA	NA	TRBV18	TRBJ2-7	TGTGCCAGCTCACCAAAGCAACAGGGTGGCGAGCAGTACTTC	CASSPKQQGGEQYF
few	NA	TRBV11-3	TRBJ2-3	TGTGCCAGCAGCCCAGGGGGGGTAGCTAGCACAGATACGCAGTATTTT	CASSPGGVASTDTQYF
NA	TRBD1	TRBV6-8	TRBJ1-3	TGTGCCAGCAGCTCTCTGGGACAGCTCTCTGGAAACACCATATATTTT	CASSSLGQLSGNTIYF
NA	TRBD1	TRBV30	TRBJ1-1	TGTGCCTGGAGGAGTCTTCCGGGACAGGTTGAAGCTTTCTTT	CAWRSLPGQVEAFF
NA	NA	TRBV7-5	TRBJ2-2	TGTGCCAGCAGCTTAGTGAGGGCGGACACCGGGGAGCTGTTTTTT	CASSLVRADTGELFF
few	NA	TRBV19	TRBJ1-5	TGTGCCAGCTCCAGGGAAAGCGGTCAGCCCCAGCATTTT	CASSRESGQPQHF
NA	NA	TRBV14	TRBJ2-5	TGTGCCAGCAGCCAAGTCGGGAACCCCCTTCAAGAGACCCAGTACTTC	CASSQVGNPLQETQYF
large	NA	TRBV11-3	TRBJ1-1	TGTGCCAGCAGCCCACTCCATACAGACGGTGAAGCTTTCTTT	CASSPLHTDGEAFF
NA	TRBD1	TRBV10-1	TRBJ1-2	TGCGCCACCTCCGACAGGGACTATGGCTACACCTTC	CATSDRDYGYTF
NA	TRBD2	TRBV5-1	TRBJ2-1	TGCGCCAGCAGCGGAGCGGGAGGGATCGATGAGCAGTTCTTC	CASSGAGGIDEQFF
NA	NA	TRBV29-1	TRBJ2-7	TGCAGCGTTGATTTATCAGGGGTCGAGCAGTACTTC	CSVDLSGVEQYF
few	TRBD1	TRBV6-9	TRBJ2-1	TGTGCCAGCAGTCGTCCCGGGACAGGGACGGGTGAGCAGTTCTTC	CASSRPGTGTGEQFF
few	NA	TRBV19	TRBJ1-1	TGTGCCAGTAGTATTTCACGGAACACTGAAGCTTTCTTT	CASSISRNTEAFF
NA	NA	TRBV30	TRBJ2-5	TGTGCCTGGAGTAAGATGGGGCGGGGAGACCAAGAGACCCAGTACTTC	CAWSKMGRGDQETQYF
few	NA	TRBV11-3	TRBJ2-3	TGTGCCAGCAGCTTAAGGGGACTGAAAACAGATACGCAGTATTTT	CASSLRGLKTDTQYF
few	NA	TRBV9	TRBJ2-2	TGTGCCAGCAGCACTACAGGGAACACCGGGGAGCTGTTTTTT	CASSTTGNTGELFF
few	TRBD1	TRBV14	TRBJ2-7	TGTGCCTCCGGACAGGGCTTTTACGAGCAGTACTTC	CASGQGFYEQYF
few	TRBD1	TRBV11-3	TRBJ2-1	TGTGCCAGCAGCTTCCCGGGACAGGGGACTGAGCAGTTCTTC	CASSFPGQGTEQFF
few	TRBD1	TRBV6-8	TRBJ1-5	TGTGCCACCTGGTGGGCCAGGGGGAAAAGCAATCAGCCCCAGCATTTT	CATWWARGKSNQPQHF
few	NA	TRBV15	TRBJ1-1	TGTGCCACCAGCGGGGTCGGGACAAAGAACACTGAAGCTTTCTTT	CATSGVGTKNTEAFF
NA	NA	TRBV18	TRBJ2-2	TGTGCCAGCTCAACCGGGGAAGTCGCCACCGGGGAGCTGTTTTTT	CASSTGEVATGELFF
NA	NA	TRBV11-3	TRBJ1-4	TGTGCCAGCAGTCCCGGGCAGTGGCATGAAAAACTGTTTTTT	CASSPGQWHEKLFF
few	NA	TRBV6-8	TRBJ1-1	TGTGCCAGCCACCGGGCGGGGATGAACACTGAAGCTTTCTTT	CASHRAGMNTEAFF
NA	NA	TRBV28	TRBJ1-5	TGTGCCAGCACCCCCTCCGGGGGGATACGTCAGCCCCAGCATTTT	CASTPSGGIRQPQHF
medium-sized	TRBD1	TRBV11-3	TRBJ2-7	TGTGCCAGCAGCCCCCGACAGGGACCCTACGAGCAGTACTTC	CASSPRQGPYEQYF
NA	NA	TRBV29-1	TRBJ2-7	TGCAGCGTTGGTCGGGACACCACCTACGAGCAGTACTTC	CSVGRDTTYEQYF
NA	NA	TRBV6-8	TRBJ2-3	TGTGCCAGCAGTTACACGCCACTCACAGATACGCAGTATTTT	CASSYTPLTDTQYF
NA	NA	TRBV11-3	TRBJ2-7	TGTGCCAGCAGTTTCGACAGGGACTCCCCCTACGAGCAGTACTTC	CASSFDRDSPYEQYF
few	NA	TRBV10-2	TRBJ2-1	TGCGCCATCAGTGAGCCAGCCGAGACCTACAATGAGCAGTTCTTC	CAISEPAETYNEQFF
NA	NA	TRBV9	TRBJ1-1	TGTGCCAGCGGTCGGGACGCCTCCACTGAAGCTTTCTTT	CASGRDASTEAFF
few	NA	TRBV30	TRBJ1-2	TGTGCCTGGAGCCCAATCCCCGGGGGCGACTATGGCTACACCTTC	CAWSPIPGGDYGYTF
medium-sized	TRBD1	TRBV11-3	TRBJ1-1	TGTGCCAGCAGCTTAGAGCGAGGGGGCGTCACTGAAGCTTTCTTT	CASSLERGGVTEAFF
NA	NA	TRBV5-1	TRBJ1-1	TGCGCCAGCAGCTTGGGGATTAGGGAATTGAACACTGAAGCTTTCTTT	CASSLGIRELNTEAFF
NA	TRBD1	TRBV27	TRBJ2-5	TGTGCCAGCAGCCAGATAGGGACAGGGAAACAGACCCAGTACTTC	CASSQIGTGKQTQYF
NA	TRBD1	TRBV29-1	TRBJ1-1	TGCAGCGTACGACAGGGGGCTATGACTGAAGCTTTCTTT	CSVRQGAMTEAFF
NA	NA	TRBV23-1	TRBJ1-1	TGCGCCAGCAGCCAAGCTGTGAACACTGAAGCTTTCTTT	CASSQAVNTEAFF
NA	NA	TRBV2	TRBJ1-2	TGTGCCAGCAGTGGGATTGGGGCGGGGTTCGGCTACACCTTC	CASSGIGAGFGYTF
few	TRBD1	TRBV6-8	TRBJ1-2	TGTGCCAGCAGACAGGGGCTCGCCAACTATGGCTACACCTTC	CASRQGLANYGYTF
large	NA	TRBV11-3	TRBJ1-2	TGTGCCAGCAGCTTAGTCCAGGGGACCTATGGCTACACCTTC	CASSLVQGTYGYTF
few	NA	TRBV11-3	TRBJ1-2	TGTGCCAGCAGCTTAGTCCCAGGGGAGAGCTATGGCTACACCTTC	CASSLVPGESYGYTF
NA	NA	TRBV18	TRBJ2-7	TGTGCCAGCTCACCTATAGGCCCCTACGAGCAGTACTTC	CASSPIGPYEQYF
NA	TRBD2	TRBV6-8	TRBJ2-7	TGTGCCAGCGAGCGGGGGGGGTACGAGCAGTACTTC	CASERGGYEQYF